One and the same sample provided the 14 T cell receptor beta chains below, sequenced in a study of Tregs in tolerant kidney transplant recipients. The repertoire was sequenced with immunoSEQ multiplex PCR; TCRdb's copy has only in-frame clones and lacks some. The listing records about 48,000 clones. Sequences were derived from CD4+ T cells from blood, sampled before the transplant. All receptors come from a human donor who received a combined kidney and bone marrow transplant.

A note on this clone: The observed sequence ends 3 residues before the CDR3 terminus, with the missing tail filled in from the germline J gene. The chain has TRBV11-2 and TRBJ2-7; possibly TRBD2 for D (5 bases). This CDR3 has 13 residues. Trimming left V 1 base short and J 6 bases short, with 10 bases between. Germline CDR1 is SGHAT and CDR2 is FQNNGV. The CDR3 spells CASSLVGVGEQYF. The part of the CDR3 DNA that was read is TGTGCCAGCAGCTTAGTCGGGGTGGGCGAG.

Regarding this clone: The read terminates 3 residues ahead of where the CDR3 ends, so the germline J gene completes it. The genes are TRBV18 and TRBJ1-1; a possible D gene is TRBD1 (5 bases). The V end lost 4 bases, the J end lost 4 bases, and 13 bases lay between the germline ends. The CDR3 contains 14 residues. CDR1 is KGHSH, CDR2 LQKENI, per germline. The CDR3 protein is CASSQTTESTEAFF. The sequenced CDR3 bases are TGTGCCAGCTCACAAACGACAGAGAGCACTGAA.

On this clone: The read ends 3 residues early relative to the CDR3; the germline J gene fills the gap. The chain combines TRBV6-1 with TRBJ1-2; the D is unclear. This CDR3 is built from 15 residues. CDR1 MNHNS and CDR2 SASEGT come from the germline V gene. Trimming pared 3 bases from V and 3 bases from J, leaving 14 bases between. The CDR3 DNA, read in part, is TGTGCCAGCAGTGACCAAATGTTAGCGGACTATGGC. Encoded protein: CASSDQMLADYG. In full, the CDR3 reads CASSDQMLADYGYTF.

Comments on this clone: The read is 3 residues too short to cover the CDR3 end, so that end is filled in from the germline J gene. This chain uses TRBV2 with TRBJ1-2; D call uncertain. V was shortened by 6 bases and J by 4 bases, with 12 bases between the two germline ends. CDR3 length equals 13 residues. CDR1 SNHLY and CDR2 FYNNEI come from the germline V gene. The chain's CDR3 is CASRRVESYGYTF. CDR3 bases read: TGTGCCAGCAGGCGGGTGGAGTCCTATGGC.

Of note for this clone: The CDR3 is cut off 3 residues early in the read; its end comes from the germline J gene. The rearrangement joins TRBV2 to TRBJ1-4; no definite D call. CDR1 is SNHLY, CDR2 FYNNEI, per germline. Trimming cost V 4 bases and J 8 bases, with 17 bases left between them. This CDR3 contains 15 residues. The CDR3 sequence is CASSVRSGSREKLFF. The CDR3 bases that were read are TGTGCCAGCAGTGTTCGATCGGGGTCGAGGGAAAAA.

Incomplete CDR3 DNA: TGTGCCAGTTCCCGAGAGACAGGACTCTATGGC. Translated: CASSRETGLYG. The full CDR3 sequence reads CASSRETGLYGYTF. The chain is built from TRBV19 and TRBJ1-2, with D perhaps TRBD1 (6 bases). The read terminates 3 residues before the CDR3 end, so the remaining end is supplied by the germline J gene. V was pared by 8 bases and J by 4 bases, with 17 bases between. Germline CDR1 LNHDA, CDR2 SQIVND (reference sequence). This CDR3 has 14 amino acids.

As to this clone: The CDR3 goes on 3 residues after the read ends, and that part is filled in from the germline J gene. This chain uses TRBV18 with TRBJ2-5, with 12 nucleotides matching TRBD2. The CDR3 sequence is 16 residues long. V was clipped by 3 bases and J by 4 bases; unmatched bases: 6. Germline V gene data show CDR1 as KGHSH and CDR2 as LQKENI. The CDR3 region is CASSPTLAGGGETQYF. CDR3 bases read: TGTGCCAGCTCACCTACGCTAGCGGGAGGGGGAGAGACC.

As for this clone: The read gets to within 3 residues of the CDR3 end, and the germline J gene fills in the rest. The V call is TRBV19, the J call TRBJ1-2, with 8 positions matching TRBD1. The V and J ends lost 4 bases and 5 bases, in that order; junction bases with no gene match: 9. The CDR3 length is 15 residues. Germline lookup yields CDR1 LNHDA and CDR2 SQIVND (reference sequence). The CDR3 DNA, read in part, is TGTGCCAGTAGTAGATTAGACAGGGGAAAATATGGC. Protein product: CASSRLDRGKYG. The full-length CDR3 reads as CASSRLDRGKYGYTF.

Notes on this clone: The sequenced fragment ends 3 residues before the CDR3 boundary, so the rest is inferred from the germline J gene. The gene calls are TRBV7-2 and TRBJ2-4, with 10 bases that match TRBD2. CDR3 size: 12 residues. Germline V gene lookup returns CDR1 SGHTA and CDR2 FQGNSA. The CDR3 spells CASSLLAGVQYF. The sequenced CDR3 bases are TGTGCCAGCAGCTTACTAGCGGGGGTT.

The CDR3 bases that were read are TGTGCCAGCAGTGAAAGGGAGCGGATAACCTACGAG. The encoded protein is CASSERERITYE. In full, the CDR3 is CASSERERITYEQYF. The chain employs TRBV6-1 and TRBJ2-7, with D possibly being TRBD2 (5 bases). The CDR3 extends 3 residues past the end of the read, so its final part is completed from the germline J gene. There are 15 residues in the CDR3. Germline V CDR1 and CDR2: MNHNS, SASEGT. Trimming shortened V by 2 bases and J by 2 bases, and 13 bases separated the two germline ends.

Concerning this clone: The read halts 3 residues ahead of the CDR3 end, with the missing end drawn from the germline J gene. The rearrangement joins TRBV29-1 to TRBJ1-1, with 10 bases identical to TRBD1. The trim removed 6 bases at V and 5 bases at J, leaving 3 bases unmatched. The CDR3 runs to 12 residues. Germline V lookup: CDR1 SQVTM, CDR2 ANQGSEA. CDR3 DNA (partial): TGCAGCGTGGGACAGGGGAGGACTGAA. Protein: CSVGQGRTE. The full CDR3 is CSVGQGRTEAFF.

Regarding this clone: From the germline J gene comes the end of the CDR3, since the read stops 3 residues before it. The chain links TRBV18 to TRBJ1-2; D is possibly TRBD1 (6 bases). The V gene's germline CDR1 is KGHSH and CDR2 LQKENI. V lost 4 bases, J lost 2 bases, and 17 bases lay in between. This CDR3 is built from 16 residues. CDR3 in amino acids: CASSRELRGGNYGYTF. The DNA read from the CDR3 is TGTGCCAGCTCACGCGAACTCAGGGGTGGAAACTATGGC.

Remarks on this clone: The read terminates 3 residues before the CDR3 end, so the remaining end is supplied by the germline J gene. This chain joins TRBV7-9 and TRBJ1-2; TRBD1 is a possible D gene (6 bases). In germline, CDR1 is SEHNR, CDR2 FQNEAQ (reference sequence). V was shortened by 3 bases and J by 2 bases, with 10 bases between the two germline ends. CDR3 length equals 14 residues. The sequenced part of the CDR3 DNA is TGTGCCAGCAGCTTTCTAGGACAGAACTATGGC. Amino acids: CASSFLGQNYG. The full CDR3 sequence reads CASSFLGQNYGYTF. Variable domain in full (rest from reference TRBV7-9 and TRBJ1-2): DTGVSQNPRHKITKRGQNVTFRCDPISEHNRLYWYRQTLGQGPEFLTYFQNEAQLEKSRLLSDRFSAERPKGSFSTLEIQRTEQGDSAMYLCASSFLGQNYGYTFGSGTRLTVV.

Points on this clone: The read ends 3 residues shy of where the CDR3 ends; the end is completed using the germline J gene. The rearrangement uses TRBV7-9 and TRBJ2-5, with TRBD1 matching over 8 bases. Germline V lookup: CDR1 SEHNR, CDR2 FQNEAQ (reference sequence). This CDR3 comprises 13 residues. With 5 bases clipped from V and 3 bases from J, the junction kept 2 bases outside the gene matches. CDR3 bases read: TGTGCCAGCAGCACGACAGGGGAAGAGACC. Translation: CASSTTGEET. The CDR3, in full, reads CASSTTGEETQYF.